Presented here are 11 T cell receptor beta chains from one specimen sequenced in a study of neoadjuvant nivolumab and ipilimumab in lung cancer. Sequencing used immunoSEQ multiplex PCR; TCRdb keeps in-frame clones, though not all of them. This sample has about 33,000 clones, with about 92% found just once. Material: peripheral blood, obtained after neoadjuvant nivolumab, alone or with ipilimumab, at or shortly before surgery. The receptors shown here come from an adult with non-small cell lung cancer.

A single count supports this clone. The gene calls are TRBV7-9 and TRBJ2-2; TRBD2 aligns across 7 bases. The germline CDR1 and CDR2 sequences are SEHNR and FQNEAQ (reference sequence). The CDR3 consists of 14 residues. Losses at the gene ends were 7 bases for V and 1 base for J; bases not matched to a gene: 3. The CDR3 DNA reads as TGTGCCAGCATACCTAGCGGGAACACCGGGGAGCTGTTTTTT. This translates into CASIPSGNTGELFF.

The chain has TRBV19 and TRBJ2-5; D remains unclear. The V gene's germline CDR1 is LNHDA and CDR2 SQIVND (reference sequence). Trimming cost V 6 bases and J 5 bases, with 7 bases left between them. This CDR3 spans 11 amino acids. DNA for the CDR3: TGTGCCAGTAGCTCCCATGAGACCCAGTACTTC. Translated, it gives CASSSHETQYF.

The CDR3 loop is CASNRGGADYGYTF. In DNA, the CDR3 is TGTGCCAGTAACCGCGGGGGCGCGGACTATGGCTACACCTTC. The chain recombines TRBV19 with TRBJ1-2; perhaps TRBD1 as D (6 bases). The ends were cut back, 7 bases at V and 3 bases at J, with 15 bases in the middle. Per the germline V gene, CDR1 is LNHDA and CDR2 is SQIVND (reference sequence). CDR3 length: 14 residues.

The CDR3 bases are TGTGCCAGCTCACGCCGGGGTCTAGCGGGAGTAGGAGGCACCGGGGAGCTGTTTTTT. Residues: CASSRRGLAGVGGTGELFF. This sequence joins TRBV18 and TRBJ2-2; 10 nucleotides match TRBD2. Germline assignment: CDR1 KGHSH and CDR2 LQKENI. The CDR3 is made up of 19 amino acids. The V segment lost 4 bases and the J segment 4 bases; nucleotides outside the gene matches: 15.

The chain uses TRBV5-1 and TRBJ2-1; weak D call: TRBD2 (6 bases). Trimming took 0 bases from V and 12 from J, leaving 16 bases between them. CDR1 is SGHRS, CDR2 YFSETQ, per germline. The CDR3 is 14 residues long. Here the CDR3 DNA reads TGCGCCAGCAGCTTGGATAGCGGACCTTCTGTGCAGTTCTTC. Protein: CASSLDSGPSVQFF.

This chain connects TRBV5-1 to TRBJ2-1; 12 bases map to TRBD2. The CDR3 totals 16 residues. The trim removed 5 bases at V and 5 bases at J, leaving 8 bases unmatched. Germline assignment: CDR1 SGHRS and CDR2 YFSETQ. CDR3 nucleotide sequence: TGCGCCAGCAGTTACTCTCTAGCGGGAGGGAACAATGAGCAGTTCTTC. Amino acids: CASSYSLAGGNNEQFF.

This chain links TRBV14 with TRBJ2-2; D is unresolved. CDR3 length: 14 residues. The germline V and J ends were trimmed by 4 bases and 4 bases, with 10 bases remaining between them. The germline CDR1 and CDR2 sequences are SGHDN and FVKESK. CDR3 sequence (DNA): TGTGCCAGCAGCCGAAATTGGGGCACCGGGGAGCTGTTTTTT. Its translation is CASSRNWGTGELFF.

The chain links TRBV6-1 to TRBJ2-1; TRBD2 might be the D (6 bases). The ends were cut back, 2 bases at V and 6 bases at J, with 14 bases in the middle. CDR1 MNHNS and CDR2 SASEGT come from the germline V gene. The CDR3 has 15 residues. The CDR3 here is CASSEMRAGGNEQFF. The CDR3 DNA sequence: TGTGCCAGCAGTGAAATGAGGGCCGGGGGCAATGAGCAGTTCTTC.

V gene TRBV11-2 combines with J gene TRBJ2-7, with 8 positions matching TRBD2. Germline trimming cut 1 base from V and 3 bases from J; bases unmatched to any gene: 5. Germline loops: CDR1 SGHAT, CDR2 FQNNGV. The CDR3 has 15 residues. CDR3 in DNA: TGTGCCAGCAGCTTAGGCTGGCTAGCGGGCTACGAGCAGTACTTC. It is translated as CASSLGWLAGYEQYF.

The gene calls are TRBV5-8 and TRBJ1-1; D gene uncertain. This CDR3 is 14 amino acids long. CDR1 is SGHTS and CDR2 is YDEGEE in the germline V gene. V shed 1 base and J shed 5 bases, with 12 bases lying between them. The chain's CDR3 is CASSLYRPGTEAFF. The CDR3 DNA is TGTGCCAGCAGCTTGTACCGCCCCGGTACTGAAGCTTTCTTT.

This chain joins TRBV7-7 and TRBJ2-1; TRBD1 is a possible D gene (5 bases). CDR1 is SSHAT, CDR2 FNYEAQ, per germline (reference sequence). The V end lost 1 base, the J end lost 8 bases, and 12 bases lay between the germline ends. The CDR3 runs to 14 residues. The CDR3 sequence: CASSLGQGRDEQFF. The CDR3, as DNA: TGTGCCAGCAGCTTAGGCCAGGGTAGGGATGAGCAGTTCTTC.